This section outlines one TCR beta chain sequence together with its context. The target of this receptor is not known. An end of the junction differs from the germline gene, which may be a read error. This record belongs to a study of OX40 agonist ivuxolimab in advanced cancers. Background on the whole study: Ivuxolimab, which targeted the costimulatory receptor OX40 (CD134), was an agonistic, fully human IgG2 monoclonal antibody. Intravenous ivuxolimab was administered to patients every 2 weeks at six dose levels: 0.01, 0.1, 0.3, 1.5, 3 and 10 mg/kg. Of the roughly 52 dose-escalation patients, hepatocellular carcinoma was present in roughly 19, melanoma in roughly 15, renal cell carcinoma in 9 and head and neck cancer in 9. The dose-escalation cohort was roughly 83% male with a mean age of about 60 years, ranging from roughly 23 to 80. Patients were allowed to have had prior anti-PD-1, anti-PD-L1 or anti-CTLA-4 therapy, and roughly two fifths of the dose-escalation patients had been treated with checkpoint inhibitors. Partial responses were achieved by three dose-escalation patients, of whom one had hepatocellular carcinoma and two had cutaneous melanoma. Peripheral TCRbeta sequencing aimed to test whether ivuxolimab altered TCR sequence diversity and caused clonal T-cell expansion. The monotherapy dose-escalation portion (N ≈ 56 patients) of the phase I ivuxolimab trial is reported in the paper.

Patients with autoimmune disease history or receiving systemic immunosuppression were excluded from the trial. In every dose cohort, peripheral blood was drawn for TCR sequencing at baseline, cycle 4 day 1, and cycle 7 day 1. Samples came from an open-label, multicenter, first-in-human phase I dose-escalation trial of ivuxolimab. The trial enrolled adults with locally advanced or metastatic head and neck squamous cell, hepatocellular, melanoma or renal cell carcinoma. CD4+ and CD8+ T cells were sorted separately from peripheral blood before TCR sequencing. Summary of the overall study and its limitations: In the 0.1-3.0 mg/kg groups, partial responders had among the lowest normalized peripheral clonal expansion, particularly in CD8+ T cells. Antigen specificity was not determined for the clonally expanded peripheral T cells. Low levels of normalized T-cell clonal expansion were also seen in some nonresponding patients. After ivuxolimab, expanded clones were on average more numerous among CD8+ T cells than among CD4+ T cells. At doses from 0.1 to 3.0 mg/kg, clonal expansion was seen in both CD4+ and CD8+ blood T cells between baseline and week 6.

The CDR3 has 15 amino acids, counting the end cysteine and phenylalanine. CDR3 DNA is the only sequence kept; it has 45 bases, read in frame from the first base. CDR1 SSHAT and CDR2 FNYEAQ were looked up in the germline V gene (reference sequence). Genomic DNA was isolated from the sorted cells so that the TCRbeta CDR3 region could be sequenced. The immunoSEQ Assay was used to sequence the TCRbeta CDR3 regions. Here the immuneACCESS table is served through TCRdb, limited to in-frame sequences with V and J called. Missing clones are a known gap in these copies; in checked studies unresolved V genes cover under half, and the rest lacks a known reason. Within this sample are about 20,000 clones, with roughly 88% of them counted one time only. 13% of the sample lies in the top ten.

The sequencing here drew on CD4+ or CD8+ T cells sorted from blood, taken in a trial of the OX40 agonist ivuxolimab. The clonotype comes from an adult with an advanced solid tumor such as melanoma, head and neck, liver or kidney cancer. The V gene is TRBV7-7 and the J gene is TRBJ2-1; the D gene is possibly TRBD1 or TRBD2, each agreeing over 5 bases. The CDR3 sequence is CASSLGRRAGDEQFF. Read as DNA, the sequence is TGTGCTAGCAGCTTGGGACGCAGGGCTGGCGATGAGCAGTTCTTC.